This TCR beta chain was captured by sequencing in a study of cytomegalovirus exposure and HLA in healthy donors. Study-level results: Earlier analysis found most TCR beta V segments productive about 87% or about 30% of the time. The authors excluded some V segments, including TRBV6-2 and TRBV6-3, as indistinguishable. Later on, an analysis showed TCR association rates differing by HLA locus, with DRB1 the most and HLA-C the fewest.

Samples came from healthy bone marrow donors. This PCR relied on a set of 60 Vbeta primers and 13 Jbeta primers. Profiling relied on immunoSEQ multiplex PCR, and the TCRdb table lists in-frame clones only, not all of them. The data hold some 130,000 clones, with around 70% observed a single time. With respect to this clone: The target antigen is unknown. An end of the junction differs from the germline gene, which may be a read error.

The CDR3 length is 13 residues. The germline gives CDR1 SNHLY, CDR2 FYNNEI. The specimen was PBMCs. This receptor was obtained from a man in his thirties or forties in good health and CMV-seropositive. V gene TRBV2 combines with J gene TRBJ2-5; no firm D call. CDR3 loop: CASIASAAGPHDF. The CDR3 DNA reads TGTGCCAGCATCGCGTCTGCGGCCGGCCCCCATGACTTC.